This T cell receptor beta chain is drawn from a study of shared clonotypes between healthy human individuals. Study conclusions and caveats: Among donors, clonotype sharing was expected to be affected by sequencing depth. Generation probabilities of non-shared clonotypes were lower (relative to those shared by all four donors). Naive CD4 clonotype sharing across several donors was 4% to 5.5%.

Donors were healthy HIV-negative adults without recent acute infections or vaccinations. The CDR3 extends over 12 amino acids. CDR1 is SNHLY and CDR2 is FYNNEI in the germline V gene. V shed 7 bases and J shed 2 bases, with 9 bases lying between them. Concerning this clone itself: The antigen is unknown.

Sequenced by immunoSEQ multiplex PCR; TCRdb stores in-frame clones only, minus some. This sample yields under 650,000 clones, of which 90% to 97% are seen a single time; about 0.057% belongs to the top ten. Sample: naive CD4+ T cells sorted from blood. Subset defined: CD45RA+ positively selected. The receptor's source is a woman aged 25 to 39 in good health. This sequence joins TRBV2 and TRBJ2-7; D is undetermined. The chain's CDR3 is CASKTDPYEQYF. CDR3 DNA sequence: TGTGCCAGCAAAACAGATCCCTACGAGCAGTACTTC.